A single sample gave rise to the 21 T cell receptor beta chains below, sequenced in a study of regulatory T cells in long-lasting Graves disease. Time point in this sample: persistent/refractory GD, antithyroid drugs over 5 years with positive TRAb. Extracted PBMC RNA gave rise to the TCR library. Assembly of TCR beta libraries relied on iRepertoire HTBI primers together with Arm-PCR of CDR3 regions. TCRdb re-called the multiplex PCR reads with MiXCR, one entry per CDR3 protein. The data contain approximately 400,000 distinct CDR3 sequences, less than 25% of them singletons. The sequenced sample was peripheral blood mononuclear cells (PBMCs), obtained when the disease was refractory, from a patient treated with antithyroid drugs. The receptors come from a female donor with Graves disease.

This clonotype has only a few counts. V usage is TRBV28 and J usage is TRBJ1-2, with D possibly matching TRBD1 (6 bases). The germline V gene encodes CDR1 MDHEN and CDR2 SYDVKM. The V end lost 3 bases, the J end lost 5 bases, and 13 bases lay between the germline ends. This CDR3 contains 14 residues. The CDR3 sequence is CASSFGQRTYGYTF. The CDR3 nucleotides are TGTGCCAGCAGTTTCGGACAGCGAACGTATGGCTACACCTTC.

The chain carries TRBV4-2 and TRBJ2-2; 12 bases fit TRBD2. CDR3 length equals 19 residues. Trimming at V came to 1 base and at J to 7 bases, leaving 13 bases not matched to a gene. In germline, CDR1 is LGHNA, CDR2 YNFKEQ. CDR3 region: CASSQVLAGGPRFSGELFF. The CDR3 DNA reads as TGTGCCAGCAGCCAAGTTCTAGCGGGAGGGCCCAGGTTTAGCGGGGAGCTGTTTTTT.

This chain connects TRBV6-1 to TRBJ1-2; D is undetermined. Germline V gene data show CDR1 as MNHNS and CDR2 as SASEGT. The CDR3 consists of 13 residues. The V end was cut by 6 bases, the J end by 10 bases, with 18 bases between. Here the CDR3 reads CASSRRVLRDYTF. The CDR3 nucleotides are TGTGCCAGCAGCCGCCGGGTCCTACGAGACTACACCTTC.

The V gene is TRBV7-2, the J gene TRBJ1-3, with D possibly being TRBD1 (6 bases). Germline CDR1 SGHTA, CDR2 FQGNSA. This CDR3 is built from 15 residues. Trimming removed 5 bases from V and 0 bases from J, with 11 bases in between. As DNA, the CDR3 is TGTGCCAGCAGCCCCTCGGACAGCTCTGGAAACACCATATATTTT. Amino acid sequence: CASSPSDSSGNTIYF. Supplemented by reference TRBV7-2 and TRBJ1-3, the full variable domain reads GAGVSQSPSNKVTEKGKDVELRCDPISGHTALYWYRQSLGQGLEFLIYFQGNSAPDKSGLPSDRFSAERTGGSVSTLTIQRTQQEDSAVYLCASSPSDSSGNTIYFGEGSWLTVV.

The chain uses TRBV6-1 and TRBJ1-2; maybe TRBD1 (5 bases). There are 13 residues in the CDR3. Germline V gene sequence: CDR1 MNHNS, CDR2 SASEGT. V shed 5 bases and J shed 7 bases, with 14 bases lying between them. The CDR3 protein is CASSTWGEGGYTF. The CDR3 nucleotides read TGTGCCAGCAGTACCTGGGGGGAGGGTGGCTACACCTTC.

This sequence joins TRBV5-5 and TRBJ1-2; TRBD1 agrees at 12 bases. Per germline, CDR1 SGHKS and CDR2 YYEKEE (reference sequence). The CDR3 is made up of 17 amino acids. V shed 2 bases, J shed 3 bases, and the junction held 8 bases outside the gene matches. The CDR3 nucleotides read TGTGCCAGCAGCTTCAGCGGGGGACAGGGGGCTTACTATGGCTACACCTTC. This encodes CASSFSGGQGAYYGYTF.

This clonotype occurred many times. The rearrangement joins TRBV11-2 to TRBJ2-5; 11 nucleotides agree with TRBD2. The CDR3 spans 16 residues. The V segment lost 4 bases and the J segment 3 bases; nucleotides outside the gene matches: 7. CDR1 and CDR2 (germline): SGHAT, FQNNGV. The CDR3: CASSWFPGLAEETQYF. The CDR3, as DNA: TGTGCCAGCAGCTGGTTCCCGGGACTAGCGGAAGAGACCCAGTACTTC.

Ten or more counts support this clonotype. The J gene is TRBJ1-4, the V gene TRBV12-3 or TRBV12-4; 7 bases are a match to TRBD1. Losses at the gene ends were 6 bases for V and 8 bases for J; bases not matched to a gene: 12. The CDR3 has 15 residues. CDR3 DNA: TGTGCCAGCAGCCTGGCGCGACAGGGTCGGGAAAAACTGTTTTTT. Translation gives CASSLARQGREKLFF.

This clonotype showed up many times. The chain combines TRBV28 with TRBJ1-5; no clear D. This CDR3 comprises 14 residues. Germline CDR1 and CDR2: MDHEN and SYDVKM. V was pared by 1 base and J by 3 bases, with 7 bases between. The CDR3 loop reads CASSLSLTNQPQHF. In DNA form, the CDR3 reads TGTGCCAGCAGTTTATCCCTTACCAATCAGCCCCAGCATTTT.

The sample holds a few counts of this clonotype. J is TRBJ1-2 and V is TRBV19; no firm D call. CDR1 LNHDA and CDR2 SQIVND come from the germline V gene (reference sequence). This CDR3 has 15 amino acids. Trimming removed 7 bases at V and 2 bases at J, with 17 bases between. The CDR3: CASTIRTRGNYGYTF. CDR3 bases: TGTGCCAGTACAATCAGGACCCGCGGCAACTATGGCTACACCTTC.

The chain uses TRBV6-1 and TRBJ1-2; weak D call: TRBD1 (5 bases). Deletions cut 6 bases from V and 5 bases from J, with 13 bases between. Germline V gives CDR1 MNHNS, CDR2 SASEGT. This CDR3 is built from 13 residues. CDR3 region: CASSILRGYGYTF. The CDR3, as DNA: TGTGCCAGCAGCATCCTTCGGGGGTATGGCTACACCTTC.

About this clonotype itself: Just one base apart from a much larger clone, this may be a read error. V and J are TRBV6-5 and TRBJ2-2, with no clear D. The CDR3 length is 13 residues. From germline, CDR1 is MNHEY and CDR2 SVGAGI. Trimming pared 4 bases from V and 5 bases from J, leaving 8 bases between. The CDR3 loop reads CASSCRQTGELFF. The CDR3 DNA reads as TGTGCCAGCAGTTGCCGTCAGACCGGGGAGCTGTTTTTT.

The genes are TRBV11-2 and TRBJ2-7, with a possible D match to TRBD2 (6 bases). This CDR3 region has 18 residues. Trimming removed 5 bases at V and 2 bases at J, with 25 bases between. Germline loops: CDR1 SGHAT, CDR2 FQNNGV. In nucleotides, the CDR3 is TGTGCCAGCAGCCTGTACAGGCTTCAACGGGAGAGGGCCTACGAGCAGTACTTC. It translates to CASSLYRLQRERAYEQYF.

This clonotype came up many times. The chain couples TRBV19 to TRBJ2-6; weak D call: TRBD1 (5 bases). The CDR3 runs to 15 residues. V was clipped by 4 bases and J by 2 bases, with 9 bases between them. The germline V gene has CDR1 LNHDA and CDR2 SQIVND (reference sequence). DNA of the CDR3: TGTGCCAGTAGTACTCAGGGTACTGGGGCCAACGTCCTGACTTTC. Translation gives CASSTQGTGANVLTF.

The J gene is TRBJ2-7, the V gene TRBV20-1; 14 nucleotides align to TRBD2. Germline V gene data show CDR1 as DFQATT and CDR2 as SNEGSKA (reference sequence). This CDR3 region has 13 residues. J lost 6 bases, V lost 6 bases, and 4 bases had no gene match. The CDR3 loop is CSATGTSGSEQYF. For the CDR3, the DNA is TGCAGTGCAACCGGGACTAGCGGGAGCGAGCAGTACTTC.

Regarding this clonotype: This may come from a read error, since a much larger clone is one base off. This rearrangement joins TRBV30 to TRBJ2-5, with D tentatively TRBD2 (6 bases). The germline CDR1 and CDR2 sequences are GTSNPN and SVGIG (reference sequence). This CDR3 has 12 residues. Trimming cost V 5 bases and J 5 bases, with 12 bases left between them. Here the CDR3 reads CAWGETSETQYF. The CDR3 DNA follows: TGTGCCTGGGGTGAGACTAGTGAGACCCAGTACTTC.

A remark on this clonotype: A much larger clonotype is one base distant, so this may be a read error. This is likely a read error, given that the CDR3 carries no conserved phenylalanine or tryptophan at its end. This chain joins TRBV2 and TRBJ2-5, with D perhaps matching TRBD2 (5 bases). Germline V gives CDR1 SNHLY, CDR2 FYNNEI. V lost 11 bases to trimming and J lost 1 base, with 11 bases between them. This CDR3 contains 12 residues. Here the CDR3 DNA reads TGTGCCGTTAGCGCGACCCAAGAGACCCAGTACTCC. The encoded protein is CAVSATQETQYS.

This clonotype was seen a single time. An end of the junction differs from the germline gene, which may be a read error. The chain couples TRBV7-9 to TRBJ2-5, with 9 bases fitting TRBD2. CDR3 length equals 14 residues. In germline, CDR1 is SEHNR, CDR2 FQNEAQ (reference sequence). CDR3 nucleotide sequence: TGTGCCAGCAGCCCCCGGTTAGCGGGAGAGACCCGGTACTTC. This translates into CASSPRLAGETRYF.

In its sample, this clonotype was seen many times. At one end, the junction sequence differs from germline, possibly due to a read error. J is TRBJ2-5 and V is TRBV7-7, with D perhaps TRBD2 (6 bases). The germline gives CDR1 SSHAT, CDR2 FNYEAQ (reference sequence). This CDR3 region has 15 residues. The CDR3 sequence: CASSKAGSGGETQYF. As DNA, the CDR3 is TGTGCTAGCAGCAAAGCCGGCTCTGGGGGGGAGACCCAGTACTTC.

Points on this clonotype: This may come from a read error, since a much larger clone is one base off. Since the CDR3 does not end with the conserved phenylalanine or tryptophan, this likely comes from a read error. This chain joins TRBV12-3 or TRBV12-4 and TRBJ2-2, with 7 bases fitting TRBD2. This CDR3 comprises 15 residues. The J segment lost 4 bases and the V segment lost 6 bases, leaving 8 bases of the junction unmatched. CDR3 DNA: TGTGCCAGCAGCGTCTTGGGACTAACCACCGGGGAGCTGTTTTCT. Translating it yields CASSVLGLTTGELFS.

The chain uses TRBV20-1 and TRBJ2-7; 13 bases match TRBD2. Trimming cost V 5 bases and J 3 bases; bases outside gene matches: 7. The V gene's germline CDR1 is DFQATT and CDR2 SNEGSKA (reference sequence). The CDR3 totals 15 residues. CDR3 in amino acids: CSAGGLAGEFYEQYF. CDR3 in DNA: TGCAGTGCTGGCGGACTAGCGGGAGAGTTCTACGAGCAGTACTTC.